Presented here are 13 T cell receptor beta chains from one specimen sequenced in a study of blood T cell repertoires in COVID-19. Clones were sequenced by immunoSEQ multiplex PCR, and TCRdb holds only the in-frame ones, with some missing. The sample has approximately 180,000 clones, about 85% seen once. The source material was peripheral blood. The receptors shown here come from a man in his 60s with active or convalescent COVID-19.

The gene calls are TRBV30 and TRBJ2-7, with 7 bases fitting TRBD1. Trimming removed 3 bases from V and 5 bases from J; junction bases left unmatched: 4. This CDR3 comprises 12 residues. Germline CDR1 is GTSNPN and CDR2 is SVGIG (reference sequence). CDR3 amino acids: CAWRGGRNEQYF. As DNA, the CDR3 is TGTGCCTGGAGAGGGGGCCGGAACGAGCAGTACTTC.

The rearrangement uses TRBV5-1 and TRBJ2-1, with 10 bases aligning to TRBD1. Germline trimming cut 4 bases from V and 8 bases from J; bases unmatched to any gene: 6. The germline V gene has CDR1 SGHRS and CDR2 YFSETQ. CDR3 length equals 14 residues. The CDR3 bases are TGCGCCAGCAGCCGGGACAGGGGATGGGATGAGCAGTTCTTC. Residues: CASSRDRGWDEQFF.

The genes are TRBV19 and TRBJ2-7; 8 bases are shared with TRBD2. V shed 3 bases, J shed 6 bases, and the junction held 13 bases outside the gene matches. Germline CDR1 is LNHDA and CDR2 is SQIVND (reference sequence). CDR3 length: 16 residues. The CDR3 spells CASSMGTGTRGTEQYF. CDR3 sequence (DNA): TGTGCCAGTAGTATGGGCACCGGGACTAGAGGGACCGAGCAGTACTTC. Full variable domain (outside the CDR3, taken from reference TRBV19 and TRBJ2-7): DGGITQSPKYLFRKEGQNVTLSCEQNLNHDAMYWYRQDPGQGLRLIYYSQIVNDFQKGDIAEGYSVSREKKESFPLTVTSAQKNPTAFYLCASSMGTGTRGTEQYFGPGTRLTVT.

The chain joins TRBV4-1 to TRBJ1-2; D gene unclear. The CDR3 runs 16 residues. Germline V gene lookup returns CDR1 MGHRA and CDR2 YSYEKL. Trimming took off 0 bases at V and 1 base at J, with 12 bases between the two ends. Written as DNA, the CDR3 is TGCGCCAGCAGCCAAGATGGTGTAGCGCGTAACTATGGCTACACCTTC. This gives the protein CASSQDGVARNYGYTF.

The CDR3 DNA follows: TGTGCCAGCAGCTTGAGTGCGGACAAACCCGCTGGAAACACCATATATTTT. As protein: CASSLSADKPAGNTIYF. The genes are TRBV5-5 and TRBJ1-3; D perhaps matches TRBD1 (5 bases). The CDR3 length is 17 residues. Trimming stripped 1 base from V and 2 bases from J, with 16 bases between. CDR1 and CDR2 (germline): SGHKS, YYEKEE (reference sequence).

The chain recombines TRBV14 with TRBJ1-6; the D is unclear. CDR1 and CDR2 from the germline V gene are SGHDN and FVKESK. There are 16 residues in the CDR3. Trimming took 0 bases from V and 4 from J, leaving 10 bases between them. Written as DNA, the CDR3 is TGTGCCAGCAGCCAAGATCAAGACATTTATAATTCACCCCTCCACTTT. As protein: CASSQDQDIYNSPLHF.

The rearrangement joins TRBV9 to TRBJ2-5; TRBD1 might be the D (6 bases). The CDR3 loop spans 14 amino acids. Germline V gives CDR1 SGDLS, CDR2 YYNGEE. Trimming took 3 bases from V and 5 from J, leaving 14 bases between them. The CDR3 reads CASSGPQRGETQYF. CDR3 in DNA: TGTGCCAGCAGCGGACCGCAGAGGGGGGAGACCCAGTACTTC.

About this clone itself: This same CDR3 is encoded by further DNA sequences in the sample. This chain links TRBV2 with TRBJ1-2, with D perhaps matching TRBD1 (6 bases). The CDR3 sequence is 14 residues long. The germline CDR1 and CDR2 sequences are SNHLY and FYNNEI. Trimming removed 3 bases from V and 5 bases from J, with 13 bases in between. This CDR3 is CASSEAGAGYGYTF. The CDR3 nucleotides read TGTGCCAGCAGTGAGGCGGGGGCAGGGTATGGCTACACCTTC.

The gene calls are TRBV4-2 and TRBJ2-1; the match to TRBD2 covers 8 bases. The CDR3 covers 16 residues. The germline CDR1 and CDR2 sequences are LGHNA and YNFKEQ. The junction had 6 bases not matched to a gene; V was cut back by 3 bases and J by 2 bases. CDR3 region: CASSQGLGPPYNEQFF. Written as DNA, the CDR3 is TGTGCCAGCAGCCAGGGACTAGGTCCCCCCTACAATGAGCAGTTCTTC.

J is TRBJ1-5 and V is TRBV28; 10 bases map to TRBD1. Per the germline V gene, CDR1 is MDHEN and CDR2 is SYDVKM. This CDR3 region has 17 residues. The J segment lost 1 base and the V segment lost 6 bases, leaving 9 bases of the junction unmatched. CDR3 sequence: CASSRFTGQGSNQPQHF. CDR3 bases: TGTGCCAGCAGCCGATTTACGGGACAGGGGAGCAATCAGCCCCAGCATTTT.

A single count supports this clone. J is TRBJ2-2 and V is TRBV7-8; 7 positions match TRBD2. Per germline, CDR1 SGHVS and CDR2 FQNEAQ. CDR3 length equals 18 residues. Losses at the gene ends were 5 bases for V and 0 bases for J; bases not matched to a gene: 12. The CDR3 nucleotides read TGTGCCAGCAGCGAGGGGAGGGGCGGAGATTCGAACACCGGGGAGCTGTTTTTT. This translates into CASSEGRGGDSNTGELFF.

The J gene is TRBJ1-5, the V gene TRBV19; tentative D call: TRBD1 (5 bases). The CDR3 covers 15 residues. Between the trimmed V and J ends, which lost 8 bases and 1 base, there was a span of 15 bases. Per germline, CDR1 LNHDA and CDR2 SQIVND (reference sequence). CDR3: CASRDLRGSNQPQHF. The CDR3 DNA follows: TGTGCCAGTCGGGACCTCCGGGGGAGCAATCAGCCCCAGCATTTT. The variable domain in full, with the rest retrieved from reference TRBV19 and TRBJ1-5, is DGGITQSPKYLFRKEGQNVTLSCEQNLNHDAMYWYRQDPGQGLRLIYYSQIVNDFQKGDIAEGYSVSREKKESFPLTVTSAQKNPTAFYLCASRDLRGSNQPQHFGDGTRLSIL.

This chain links TRBV5-1 with TRBJ2-5; 10 bases are shared with TRBD1. The V and J ends lost 3 bases and 4 bases, in that order; junction bases with no gene match: 9. Germline CDR1 is SGHRS and CDR2 is YFSETQ. The CDR3 extends over 16 amino acids. This CDR3 reads CASSSTGGVGGETQYF. The CDR3 bases are TGCGCCAGCAGCTCGACAGGGGGCGTCGGGGGAGAGACCCAGTACTTC.